This T cell receptor (beta chain) was retrieved from a study of blood T cell repertoires in COVID-19 (dated by TCRdb to the early 2020s). About the study as a whole: Samples from collaborators originated in the United States, Italy and Spain and spanned both the acute and convalescent phases of COVID-19. The repertoires were released in a freely available public database intended as a resource for research on the immune response to SARS-CoV-2. The material from the prospective study consisted of cDNA or gDNA derived from T cells, B-cell-depleted T cells, or PBMCs. The sample metadata nearly always contained a de-identified subject ID, COVID-19 status, age in years and sex. Samples came from the ongoing ImmuneRACE study (first 160 participants) plus 1,254 subjects from 6 global collaborators. Deeply sampled blood TCRbeta repertoires from subjects exposed to, actively infected with, or recovered from COVID-19 were included in the dataset. Where available, HLA class I and class II types were taken from metadata supplied by the sample provider and were not determined by assay-based typing. The study at large found these results: The amount of clinical and demographic metadata varied by source and participant and was provided uncurated.

The immunoSEQ Assay, a bias-controlled multiplex PCR, was used to amplify TCRbeta CDR3 regions from genomic DNA. The study's processing was this. The number of nucleated cells in each sample was estimated by amplification of reference gene primers within the assay. Sequence reads were collapsed and filtered to measure the absolute abundance of every unique TCRbeta CDR3 rearrangement. For each sample, productive Simpson clonality was calculated as the square root of Simpson's diversity index across productive rearrangements. Held by TCRdb, this immuneACCESS table contains in-frame sequences only and omits some clones. Under half of the omission traces to an unresolved V gene where checked; the cause of the rest is unknown. The V and J calls and clone size were taken over from that table, and D and trimming were inferred from the DNA. The sample records 300,000 to 400,000 clones, over 75% of which are singletons. The top ten clones comprise around 0.91% of the sample.

Concerning this clone: The target of this receptor is not known. It has no much larger one-base neighbor in the sample; base qualities were not kept.

Participants in the prospective study were aged roughly 18 to 100 years, lived in about two dozen United States geographic areas, and enrolled through a virtual design. Cohort assignment in the prospective study relied on participant-reported clinical history from a screening survey and a study questionnaire. Each participant in the prospective study had whole blood, serum and a nasopharyngeal or oropharyngeal swab collected by mobile phlebotomists. Prospective study participants could optionally give additional blood draws and questionnaires over a 2-month period. Blood samples from the prospective study were shipped frozen or at room temperature prior to DNA extraction. Taken from cysteine to phenylalanine, the CDR3 has 14 residues. The only DNA kept is the CDR3, 42 bases in frame from the first base. Germline trimming: 4 bases from V, 3 bases from J; junction bases outside gene matches: 4. Taken from the germline V gene, the CDR1 and CDR2 loops are MNHEY and SVGAGI.

The sample was PBMCs or T cells enriched from blood (not recorded which). The receptor was derived from a woman aged 30 to 39 with acute COVID-19. In this chain, TRBV6-5 is recombined with TRBJ1-2; the junction holds 8 bases that match TRBD1. The nucleotides are TGTGCCAGCAGTTTCGGACAGGGACACTATGGCTACACCTTC. It encodes CASSFGQGHYGYTF.